This TCR beta chain derives from a study of beta chain features in type 1 diabetes. As every portion of the isolated RNA was reverse transcribed, the sequencing read expressed TCRB transcripts. The table came from immunoSEQ multiplex PCR; TCRdb's copy has only in-frame clones and leaves some out. The sample holds 900,000 or so clones, 15% to 20% seen once. In germline, CDR1 is MNHEY, CDR2 SVGAGI. CDR3 length: 15 amino acids. The ends were cut back, 2 bases at V and 5 bases at J, with 12 bases in the middle. This clone has only a few counts. The TCR sequence derives from a woman aged 18 to 35 in good health. The sequenced material came from naive CD4+ T cells from blood. The genes are TRBV6-5 and TRBJ1-4, with D unresolved. The CDR3 DNA reads as TGTGCCAGCAGTTACACAAACAGCCCGAATGAAAAACTGTTTTTT. It translates to CASSYTNSPNEKLFF.